Sequencing of this TCR beta chain was carried out in a study of tissue T cells after allogeneic stem cell transplantation. Overall study findings and caveats: Motif-based clustering found tissue-specific repertoire signatures shared across patients, though few clones were shared.

Time point noted: mouse harvest day 7 after allogeneic transplant. Mouse grafts combined 10^7 T-cell-depleted bone marrow cells with 10^6 splenic CD5+ T cells. Germline V gives CDR1 SGHND, CDR2 FRSKSL. V dropped 3 bases and J dropped 8; count of bases not matched to a gene: 3. This CDR3 comprises 12 residues. With regard to this clone: Its matching antigen is unknown. Here the gene names and germline are mouse. Read data end 1 residue before the CDR3 end; the end is taken from the germline J gene.

CDR3 sequences, V/J genes, frequencies and template counts came from survey-depth TCRbeta sequencing. Measured with immunoSEQ multiplex PCR; TCRdb has only the in-frame clones, and not every one. Of about 8,200 clones in the sample, approximately 45% were seen once. The specimen sequenced was skin. The rearrangement uses TRBV15 and TRBJ1-1, with 7 bases fitting TRBD1. The receptor comes from a female BALB/c mouse given C57BL/6 T cells with graft-versus-host disease after an allogeneic hematopoietic cell transplant. This chain's CDR3 is CASSFGRGEVFF. CDR3 bases read: TGTGCCAGCAGTTTTGGCAGGGGGGAAGTCTTC.